This TCR beta chain comes out of a study of blood T cell repertoires in COVID-19. Sequencing was performed with immunoSEQ multiplex PCR; in TCRdb, only in-frame clones are kept and a portion is missing. The sample gives 80,000 to 100,000 clones, 86% of which show up once; approximately 18% is in the top ten. The germline gives CDR1 MDHEN, CDR2 SYDVKM. Trimming took 1 base from V and 3 from J; bases not matched to a gene: 10. The CDR3 extends over 18 amino acids. The rearrangement joins TRBV28 to TRBJ1-3; 9 nucleotides line up with TRBD1. This receptor was identified in a woman older than 75 with acute or convalescent COVID-19. Sequencing was done on a sample of peripheral blood. The chain's CDR3 is CASSLLGKQGAVGNTIYF. Written as DNA, the CDR3 is TGTGCCAGCAGTTTATTAGGGAAACAGGGGGCGGTTGGAAACACCATATATTTT. Full variable domain (missing parts from reference TRBV28 and TRBJ1-3): DVKVTQSSRYLVKRTGEKVFLECVQDMDHENMFWYRQDPGLGLRLIYFSYDVKMKEKGDIPEGYSVSREKKERFSLILESASTNQTSMYLCASSLLGKQGAVGNTIYFGEGSWLTVV.